Below are 26 T cell receptor beta chains sequenced from a single sample in a study of STAT5B mutations in CD4+ large granular lymphocyte leukemia. TCRdb keeps only in-frame clones here, not all; method: immunoSEQ multiplex PCR. The table records some 35,000 clones, roughly 71% of them present only once. The sample comprised CD4+ T cells from blood buffy coats. The receptors come from a human donor in good health.

CDR3 nucleotides: TGTGCCAGCAGTACCCCGGGAATGGACACTGAAGCTTTCTTT. Its translation is CASSTPGMDTEAFF. V and J are TRBV28 and TRBJ1-1; D uncertain. The CDR3 has 14 residues. In germline, CDR1 is MDHEN, CDR2 SYDVKM. Trimming cost V 5 bases and J 3 bases, with 13 bases left between them. The full variable domain, completed using reference TRBV28 and TRBJ1-1, is DVKVTQSSRYLVKRTGEKVFLECVQDMDHENMFWYRQDPGLGLRLIYFSYDVKMKEKGDIPEGYSVSREKKERFSLILESASTNQTSMYLCASSTPGMDTEAFFGQGTRLTVV.

This chain uses TRBV10-1 with TRBJ1-5; no definite D call. V lost 8 bases to trimming and J lost 5 bases, with 10 bases between them. This CDR3 comprises 12 residues. Germline CDR1 and CDR2: WNHNN and SYGVQD (reference sequence). DNA for the CDR3: TGCGCCAGCCGGAGAGGGCATCAGCCCCAGCATTTT. Residues: CASRRGHQPQHF.

This rearrangement joins TRBV10-3 to TRBJ2-7; D is perhaps TRBD1 (5 bases). This CDR3 comprises 12 residues. The ends were cut back, 5 bases at V and 3 bases at J, with 8 bases in the middle. Germline lookup yields CDR1 ENHRY and CDR2 SYGVKD. CDR3 bases: TGTGCCATCAGTAATCAGGGCTACGAGCAGTACTTC. Translation: CAISNQGYEQYF.

This clone was seen a few times. The DNA of the CDR3 is TGCGCCAGCAGCTTGGGTGGGGGGAACACTGAAGCTTTCTTT. Encoded protein: CASSLGGGNTEAFF. The chain recombines TRBV5-1 with TRBJ1-1, with TRBD1 as a possible D gene (5 bases). The germline V gene encodes CDR1 SGHRS and CDR2 YFSETQ. Deletions cut 0 bases from V and 1 base from J, with 7 bases between. This CDR3 comprises 14 residues.

This clone was counted a few times. The chain is built from TRBV19 and TRBJ1-3; TRBD1 might be the D (5 bases). The CDR3 extends over 17 amino acids. V was pared by 8 bases and J by 0 bases, with 20 bases between. CDR1 LNHDA and CDR2 SQIVND come from the germline V gene (reference sequence). Here the CDR3 DNA reads TGTGCCAGTGAGAAAGGGGCTCCCTTTGGCTCTGGAAACACCATATATTTT. It is translated as CASEKGAPFGSGNTIYF.

The chain employs TRBV12-5 and TRBJ2-2; 7 positions agree with TRBD1. The V gene's germline CDR1 is LGHNT and CDR2 FRNRAP. This CDR3 has 15 residues. Losses at the gene ends were 7 bases for V and 6 bases for J; bases not matched to a gene: 11. The CDR3 DNA is TGTGCTAGTGAAAACAGGGGAAGTAATGCCGGGGAGCTGTTTTTT. This sequence encodes CASENRGSNAGELFF.

A few counts support this clone. The chain is built from TRBV28 and TRBJ2-7; D is undetermined. CDR1 and CDR2 (germline): MDHEN, SYDVKM. The CDR3 is made up of 13 amino acids. Trimming stripped 6 bases from V and 12 bases from J, with 21 bases between. In DNA form, the CDR3 reads TGTGCCAGCAGAGACTTCGACGGCACTAAGTGGTACTTC. It encodes CASRDFDGTKWYF.

This chain joins TRBV4-3 and TRBJ1-6; D not certain. Per the germline V gene, CDR1 is LGHNA and CDR2 is YSLEER. V lost 0 bases and J lost 0, with 18 bases in between. This CDR3 spans 20 amino acids. The CDR3 DNA follows: TGCGCCAGCAGCCAAGATCCTCCCTTGTGGGGTCGCTCCTATAATTCACCCCTCCACTTT. This encodes CASSQDPPLWGRSYNSPLHF.

This clone was counted a few times. The rearrangement links TRBV18 to TRBJ2-1; D might be TRBD1 (6 bases). Trimming left V 3 bases short and J 7 bases short, with 10 bases between. The CDR3 sequence is 13 residues long. Germline assignment: CDR1 KGHSH and CDR2 LQKENI. The CDR3 DNA sequence: TGTGCCAGCTCACCGAACAGGGAAAATGAGCAGTTCTTC. Encoded protein: CASSPNRENEQFF.

The chain carries TRBV6-1 and TRBJ1-5; 8 nucleotides match TRBD1. The CDR3 is made up of 13 amino acids. Trimming removed 4 bases from V and 6 bases from J; junction bases left unmatched: 2. CDR1 and CDR2 (germline): MNHNS, SASEGT. The CDR3 loop reads CASSAGGLQPQHF. The CDR3 DNA reads as TGTGCCAGCAGTGCAGGGGGCCTTCAGCCCCAGCATTTT.

The chain has TRBV4-3 and TRBJ1-6; D is possibly TRBD1 (6 bases). The length of the CDR3 is 15 residues. V was trimmed by 4 bases and J by 5 bases, leaving 12 bases between them. CDR1 is LGHNA and CDR2 is YSLEER in the germline V gene. The CDR3 DNA reads TGCGCCAGCAGCCCTTGGACAGTTGATAATTCACCCCTCCACTTT. Its protein is CASSPWTVDNSPLHF.

The J gene is TRBJ2-5, the V gene TRBV7-9; D not resolved. The CDR3 spans 13 residues. In germline, CDR1 is SEHNR, CDR2 FQNEAQ (reference sequence). Trimming stripped 4 bases from V and 7 bases from J, with 13 bases between. Written as DNA, the CDR3 is TGTGCCAGCAGCTCCCTGGGATCCGGGACCCAGTACTTC. Protein sequence: CASSSLGSGTQYF.

This clone was counted only a few times. The rearrangement uses TRBV11-2 and TRBJ2-1; 7 bases are shared with TRBD1. The CDR3 is 15 amino acids. The germline gives CDR1 SGHAT, CDR2 FQNNGV. V lost 5 bases, J lost 4 bases, and 8 bases stayed unmatched. Here the CDR3 DNA reads TGTGCCAGCAGCCTGCGACAGGGTAAATACAATGAGCAGTTCTTC. As protein: CASSLRQGKYNEQFF. The full variable domain, rest sourced from reference TRBV11-2 and TRBJ2-1, is EAGVAQSPRYKIIEKRQSVAFWCNPISGHATLYWYQQILGQGPKLLIQFQNNGVVDDSQLPKDRFSAERLKGVDSTLKIQPAKLEDSAVYLCASSLRQGKYNEQFFGPGTRLTVL.

This chain connects TRBV9 to TRBJ2-7; maybe TRBD1 (6 bases). The CDR3 is 14 residues long. The germline V gene has CDR1 SGDLS and CDR2 YYNGEE. With 3 bases removed from V and 3 bases from J, the gap between germline ends came to 13 bases. CDR3 coding DNA: TGTGCCAGCAGCGCCCGGGACACCAACTACGAGCAGTACTTC. It translates to CASSARDTNYEQYF.

The V gene is TRBV9, the J gene TRBJ2-5; TRBD1 matches 7 bases. The germline V gene encodes CDR1 SGDLS and CDR2 YYNGEE. The J segment lost 7 bases and the V segment lost 2 bases, leaving 8 bases of the junction unmatched. The CDR3 is 14 amino acids. CDR3: CASSVGQGVGTQYF. In nucleotides, the CDR3 is TGTGCCAGCAGCGTTGGGCAGGGGGTAGGGACCCAGTACTTC.

The genes are TRBV2 and TRBJ1-3, with 7 bases identical to TRBD1. Per germline, CDR1 SNHLY and CDR2 FYNNEI. This CDR3 is 14 amino acids long. The J segment lost 6 bases and the V segment lost 9 bases, leaving 11 bases of the junction unmatched. CDR3 sequence: CASGGTGAINTIYF. The CDR3 coding sequence is TGTGCCAGTGGGGGTACAGGGGCGATAAACACCATATATTTT.

This clone showed up just a few times. The CDR3 bases are TGTGCCAGTAGGGGAATGAATGGCTACACCTTC. Residues: CASRGMNGYTF. This chain links TRBV19 with TRBJ1-2; D not certain. Trimming stripped 6 bases from V and 6 bases from J, with 8 bases between. CDR1 and CDR2 from the germline V gene are LNHDA and SQIVND (reference sequence). CDR3 length equals 11 residues. Variable domain in full (rest from reference TRBV19 and TRBJ1-2): DGGITQSPKYLFRKEGQNVTLSCEQNLNHDAMYWYRQDPGQGLRLIYYSQIVNDFQKGDIAEGYSVSREKKESFPLTVTSAQKNPTAFYLCASRGMNGYTFGSGTRLTVV.

The chain couples TRBV6-5 to TRBJ1-5, with D maybe TRBD1 (6 bases). From germline, CDR1 is MNHEY and CDR2 SVGAGI. Trimming left V 8 bases short and J 7 bases short, with 18 bases between. The CDR3 is 14 residues long. The CDR3 sequence: CASSRNRDGQPQHF. The CDR3 DNA sequence: TGTGCCAGCTCTAGGAACAGGGACGGGCAGCCCCAGCATTTT.

The V and J genes are TRBV30 and TRBJ2-1; no clear D gene. V gave up 1 base and J gave up 7 bases, with 14 bases separating them. Germline V lookup: CDR1 GTSNPN, CDR2 SVGIG (reference sequence). The CDR3 has 14 residues. CDR3 sequence (DNA): TGTGCCTGGAGTGCCCGGGCAGTACGTAATGAGCAGTTCTTC. The encoded protein is CAWSARAVRNEQFF.

The chain carries TRBV28 and TRBJ1-4, with unresolved D. Trimming removed 6 bases at V and 8 bases at J, with 19 bases between. The CDR3 is 15 amino acids. CDR1 and CDR2 from the germline V gene are MDHEN and SYDVKM. The CDR3 loop is CASRPVPPLEEKLFF. CDR3 DNA sequence: TGTGCCAGCAGGCCAGTCCCCCCACTGGAGGAAAAACTGTTTTTT.

This chain links TRBV30 with TRBJ2-7, with 7 bases lining up with TRBD1. V gave up 2 bases and J gave up 9 bases; unmatched junction bases: 10. This CDR3 is built from 13 residues. Germline CDR1 GTSNPN, CDR2 SVGIG (reference sequence). The CDR3 DNA is TGTGCCTGGAGTAAGGGGGCCGTCCTCGGGCAGTACTTC. Encoded protein: CAWSKGAVLGQYF. The full variable domain, in which reference TRBV30 and TRBJ2-7 provide the parts outside the CDR3, is SQTIHQWPATLVQPVGSPLSLECTVEGTSNPNLYWYRQAAGRGLQLLFYSVGIGQISSEVPQNLSASRPQDRQFILSSKKLLLSDSGFYLCAWSKGAVLGQYFGPGTRLTVT.

This chain uses TRBV7-2 with TRBJ2-7; a weak D match, TRBD1 (5 bases). Trimming pared 4 bases from V and 4 bases from J, leaving 17 bases between. This CDR3 is 15 amino acids long. Germline values: CDR1 SGHTA, CDR2 FQGNSA. The CDR3 sequence: CASSSHAGARYEQYF. In DNA form, the CDR3 reads TGTGCCAGCAGCTCCCATGCTGGGGCACGATACGAGCAGTACTTC.

The rearrangement uses TRBV6-5 and TRBJ2-1; D not resolved. This CDR3 spans 14 amino acids. The germline gives CDR1 MNHEY, CDR2 SVGAGI. V was pared by 2 bases and J by 3 bases, with 8 bases between. The CDR3 reads CASSYGRVYNEQFF. The DNA of the CDR3 is TGTGCCAGCAGTTACGGAAGAGTCTACAATGAGCAGTTCTTC.

CDR3 sequence: CASSLFTNTGELFF. The CDR3 DNA follows: TGTGCCAGCAGCTTATTCACGAACACCGGGGAGCTGTTTTTT. The V call is TRBV7-2, the J call TRBJ2-2; unclear D gene. Germline V CDR1 and CDR2: SGHTA, FQGNSA. The V end was cut by 2 bases, the J end by 0 bases, with 4 bases between. The CDR3 has 14 amino acids. The variable domain in full, with the rest retrieved from reference TRBV7-2 and TRBJ2-2, is GAGVSQSPSNKVTEKGKDVELRCDPISGHTALYWYRQSLGQGLEFLIYFQGNSAPDKSGLPSDRFSAERTGGSVSTLTIQRTQQEDSAVYLCASSLFTNTGELFFGEGSRLTVL.

The chain carries TRBV11-2 and TRBJ2-1; maybe TRBD2 (5 bases). V dropped 7 bases and J dropped 6 bases, with 16 bases sitting between them. Germline CDR1 and CDR2: SGHAT and FQNNGV. The CDR3 runs to 14 residues. The CDR3 loop is CASTPSYGGNEQFF. The CDR3 DNA reads as TGTGCCAGCACCCCCAGTTACGGAGGCAATGAGCAGTTCTTC.

The CDR3 DNA follows: TGCGCCAGCAGGTCGACTAGCGGCGCGCACGAGCAGTACTTC. It translates to CASRSTSGAHEQYF. The gene calls are TRBV4-1 and TRBJ2-7; 9 bases are a match to TRBD2. Germline assignment: CDR1 MGHRA and CDR2 YSYEKL. The CDR3 is made up of 14 amino acids. Germline trimming cut 6 bases from V and 5 bases from J; bases unmatched to any gene: 8.